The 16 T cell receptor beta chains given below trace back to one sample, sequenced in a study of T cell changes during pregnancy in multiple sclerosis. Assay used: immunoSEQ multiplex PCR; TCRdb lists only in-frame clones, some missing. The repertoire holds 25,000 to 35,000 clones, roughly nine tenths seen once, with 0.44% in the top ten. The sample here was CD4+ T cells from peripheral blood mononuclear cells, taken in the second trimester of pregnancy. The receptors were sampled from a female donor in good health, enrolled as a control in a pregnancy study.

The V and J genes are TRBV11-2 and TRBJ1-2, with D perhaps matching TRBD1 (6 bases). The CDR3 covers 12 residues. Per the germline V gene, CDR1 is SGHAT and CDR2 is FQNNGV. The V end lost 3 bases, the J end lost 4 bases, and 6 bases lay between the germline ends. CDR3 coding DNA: TGTGCCAGCAGCTTGGACAGCTATGGCTACACCTTC. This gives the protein CASSLDSYGYTF.

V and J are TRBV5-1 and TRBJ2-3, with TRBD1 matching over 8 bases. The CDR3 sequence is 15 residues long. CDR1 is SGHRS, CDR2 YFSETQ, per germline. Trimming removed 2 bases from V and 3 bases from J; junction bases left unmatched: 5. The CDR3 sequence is CASSLGQGGTDTQYF. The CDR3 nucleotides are TGCGCCAGCAGCTTAGGACAGGGAGGTACAGATACGCAGTATTTT.

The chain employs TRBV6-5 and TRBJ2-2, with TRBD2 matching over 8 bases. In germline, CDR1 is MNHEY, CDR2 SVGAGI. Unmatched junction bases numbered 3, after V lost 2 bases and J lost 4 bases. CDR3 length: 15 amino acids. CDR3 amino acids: CASSYVGGATGELFF. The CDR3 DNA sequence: TGTGCCAGCAGTTACGTCGGGGGGGCCACCGGGGAGCTGTTTTTT.

The CDR3 loop reads CATLAGGRFNEQFF. The CDR3 nucleotides are TGTGCCACCTTAGCGGGGGGGCGTTTCAATGAGCAGTTCTTC. The chain couples TRBV10-3 to TRBJ2-1; 11 positions agree with TRBD2. This CDR3 region has 14 residues. With V trimmed by 10 bases and J by 6 bases, 8 bases remained unmatched. Germline V gene lookup returns CDR1 ENHRY and CDR2 SYGVKD.

In nucleotides, the CDR3 is TGTGCCAGCAGCCGTCGGACTGACAACACTGAAGCTTTCTTT. Translation gives CASSRRTDNTEAFF. The chain recombines TRBV14 with TRBJ1-1; the D is unclear. Trimming shortened V by 4 bases and J by 2 bases, and 11 bases separated the two germline ends. The CDR3 is 14 residues long. The germline gives CDR1 SGHDN, CDR2 FVKESK.

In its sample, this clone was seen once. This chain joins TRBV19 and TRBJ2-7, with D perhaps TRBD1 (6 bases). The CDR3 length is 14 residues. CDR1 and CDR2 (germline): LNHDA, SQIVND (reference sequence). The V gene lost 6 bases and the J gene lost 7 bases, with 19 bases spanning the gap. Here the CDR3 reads CASSSTGDYDEQYF. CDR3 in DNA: TGTGCCAGTAGCTCGACAGGAGACTACGATGAGCAGTACTTC.

CDR3 amino acids: CASRRDRAWNTEAFF. CDR3 DNA: TGTGCCAGTAGAAGAGACAGGGCATGGAACACTGAAGCTTTCTTT. The chain recombines TRBV19 with TRBJ1-1, with 7 bases fitting TRBD1. The trim removed 6 bases at V and 1 base at J, leaving 8 bases unmatched. This CDR3 spans 15 amino acids. Germline CDR1 and CDR2: LNHDA and SQIVND (reference sequence).

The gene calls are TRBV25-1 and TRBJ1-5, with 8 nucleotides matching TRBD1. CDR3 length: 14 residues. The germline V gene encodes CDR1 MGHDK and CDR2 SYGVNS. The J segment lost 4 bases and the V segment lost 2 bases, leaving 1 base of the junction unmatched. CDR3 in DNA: TGTGCCAGCAGTGAAACAGGGGGTAATCAGCCCCAGCATTTT. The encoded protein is CASSETGGNQPQHF. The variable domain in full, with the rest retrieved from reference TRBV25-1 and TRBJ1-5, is EADIYQTPRYLVIGTGKKITLECSQTMGHDKMYWYQQDPGMELHLIHYSYGVNSTEKGDLSSESTVSRIRTEHFPLTLESARPSHTSQYLCASSETGGNQPQHFGDGTRLSIL.

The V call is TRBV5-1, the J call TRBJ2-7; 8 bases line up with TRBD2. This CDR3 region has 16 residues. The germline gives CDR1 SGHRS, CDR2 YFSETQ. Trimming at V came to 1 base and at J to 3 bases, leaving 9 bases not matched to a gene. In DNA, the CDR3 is TGCGCCAGCAGCTTGAGATCCAGCGGGGGTTACTACGAGCAGTACTTC. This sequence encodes CASSLRSSGGYYEQYF.

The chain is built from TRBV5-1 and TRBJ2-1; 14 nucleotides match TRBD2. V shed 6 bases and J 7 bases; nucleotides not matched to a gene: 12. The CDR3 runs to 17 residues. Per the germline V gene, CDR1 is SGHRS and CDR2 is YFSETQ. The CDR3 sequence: CASTLEGLAGGGNEQFF. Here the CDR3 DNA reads TGCGCCAGCACCCTCGAAGGACTAGCGGGAGGAGGGAATGAGCAGTTCTTC.

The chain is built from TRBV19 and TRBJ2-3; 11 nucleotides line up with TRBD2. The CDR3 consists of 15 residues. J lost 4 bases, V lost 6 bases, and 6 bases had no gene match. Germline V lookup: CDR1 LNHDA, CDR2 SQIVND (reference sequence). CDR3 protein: CASSVTSGSSDTQYF. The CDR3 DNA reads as TGTGCCAGTAGCGTAACTAGCGGGAGTTCAGATACGCAGTATTTT.

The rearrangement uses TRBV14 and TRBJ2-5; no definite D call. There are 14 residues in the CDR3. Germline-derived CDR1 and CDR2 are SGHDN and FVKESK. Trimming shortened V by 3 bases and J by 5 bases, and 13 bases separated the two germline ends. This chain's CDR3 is CASSQSLTLETQYF. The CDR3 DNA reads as TGTGCCAGCAGCCAGTCCCTAACTCTTGAGACCCAGTACTTC.

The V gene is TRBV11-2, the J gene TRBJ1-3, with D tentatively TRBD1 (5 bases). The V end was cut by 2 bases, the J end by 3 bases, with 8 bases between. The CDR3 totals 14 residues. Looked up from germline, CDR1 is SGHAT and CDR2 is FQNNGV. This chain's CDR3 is CASSLRQLGNTIYF. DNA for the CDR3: TGTGCCAGCAGCTTACGACAGCTTGGAAACACCATATATTTT.

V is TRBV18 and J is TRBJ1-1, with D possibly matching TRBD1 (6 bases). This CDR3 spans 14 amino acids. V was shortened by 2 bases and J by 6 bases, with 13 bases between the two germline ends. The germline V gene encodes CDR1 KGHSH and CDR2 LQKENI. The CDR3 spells CASSPKQGSAEAFF. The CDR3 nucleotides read TGTGCCAGCTCACCAAAGCAGGGGAGTGCTGAAGCTTTCTTT. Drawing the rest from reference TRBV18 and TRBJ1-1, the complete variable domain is NAGVMQNPRHLVRRRGQEARLRCSPMKGHSHVYWYRQLPEEGLKFMVYLQKENIIDESGMPKERFSAEFPKEGPSILRIQQVVRGDSAAYFCASSPKQGSAEAFFGQGTRLTVV.

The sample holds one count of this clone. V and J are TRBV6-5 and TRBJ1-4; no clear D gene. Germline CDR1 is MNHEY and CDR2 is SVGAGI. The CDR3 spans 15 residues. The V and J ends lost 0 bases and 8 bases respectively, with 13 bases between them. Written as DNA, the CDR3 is TGTGCCAGCAGTTACTCTGGCCAGGTGACCGAAAAACTGTTTTTT. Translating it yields CASSYSGQVTEKLFF.

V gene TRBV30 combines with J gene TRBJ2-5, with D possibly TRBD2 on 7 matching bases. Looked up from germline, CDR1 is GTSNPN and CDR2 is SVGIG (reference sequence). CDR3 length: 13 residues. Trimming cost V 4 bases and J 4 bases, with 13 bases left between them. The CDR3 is CAWKMGGGETQYF. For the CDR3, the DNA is TGTGCCTGGAAAATGGGAGGGGGAGAGACCCAGTACTTC.